The 25 T cell receptor beta chains given below trace back to one sample, sequenced in a study of T cell clonotyping in hematopoietic cell transplantation. Sequencing was performed with immunoSEQ multiplex PCR; in TCRdb, only in-frame clones are kept and a portion is missing. This sample has some 40,000 clones, with approximately 94% found just once. Sequencing was done on a sample of peripheral blood mononuclear cells. These receptors were collected from a woman aged 45-65 years in good health. Some clones in this sample may be carry-over from other donors' samples.

The V and J genes are TRBV7-2 and TRBJ2-7; 8 bases are shared with TRBD1. J was trimmed by 3 bases and V by 3 bases; bases with no gene match: 4. The CDR3 runs to 14 residues. CDR1 and CDR2 from the germline V gene are SGHTA and FQGNSA. The CDR3 coding sequence is TGTGCCAGCAGCTTGGGGGACAGGATCTACGAGCAGTACTTC. Its protein product is CASSLGDRIYEQYF.

This sequence joins TRBV11-3 and TRBJ2-2; D is undetermined. V gave up 3 bases and J gave up 6 bases, with 11 bases separating them. The CDR3 has 14 amino acids. CDR1 and CDR2 (germline): SGHNT, YENEEA. The CDR3 sequence is CASSFKATSGELFF. The DNA for the CDR3 is TGTGCCAGCAGCTTTAAGGCGACGTCCGGGGAGCTGTTTTTT.

The genes are TRBV11-3 and TRBJ2-7; 12 bases map to TRBD1. CDR3 length equals 14 residues. The germline V gene encodes CDR1 SGHNT and CDR2 YENEEA. Unmatched junction bases numbered 4, after V lost 3 bases and J lost 7 bases. CDR3 amino acids: CASSLGQGAREQYF. The CDR3 bases are TGTGCCAGCAGCTTGGGACAGGGGGCGCGGGAGCAGTACTTC.

This clone appeared once. The chain uses TRBV6-5 and TRBJ2-7; TRBD1 matches 8 bases. The V segment lost 0 bases and the J segment 3 bases; nucleotides outside the gene matches: 7. Looked up from germline, CDR1 is MNHEY and CDR2 is SVGAGI. CDR3 length: 16 amino acids. In DNA, the CDR3 is TGTGCCAGCAGTTACTCTGTCCAGGGGGCCCGCTACGAGCAGTACTTC. Its translation: CASSYSVQGARYEQYF.

The CDR3 region has the DNA TGTGCCACCTCATCGACAGGGGAGTCAGGGCAGTACTTC. Its protein is CATSSTGESGQYF. This chain joins TRBV13 and TRBJ2-7; 8 bases are shared with TRBD1. The CDR3 extends over 13 amino acids. J was trimmed by 9 bases and V by 10 bases; bases with no gene match: 14. Germline V CDR1 and CDR2: PRHDT, FYEKMQ (reference sequence).

This sequence joins TRBV6-5 and TRBJ1-2; 7 bases are shared with TRBD1. The CDR3 spans 14 residues. J was trimmed by 8 bases and V by 6 bases; bases with no gene match: 12. CDR1 is MNHEY, CDR2 SVGAGI, per germline. CDR3 sequence (DNA): TGTGCCAGCAGGGCATGGGACAGAGAAGCGGGCTACACCTTC. Encoded protein: CASRAWDREAGYTF.

The chain joins TRBV7-2 to TRBJ1-2, with 7 bases matching TRBD1. Germline assignment: CDR1 SGHTA and CDR2 FQGNSA. This CDR3 comprises 15 residues. V was pared by 4 bases and J by 4 bases, with 9 bases of the junction left unmatched. The CDR3 reads CASSSESDRTYGYTF. Here the CDR3 DNA reads TGTGCCAGCAGCTCCGAATCGGACAGGACCTATGGCTACACCTTC.

The sample holds a few counts of this clone. The V and J genes are TRBV5-1 and TRBJ2-7; 9 bases are a match to TRBD1. Germline trimming cut 0 bases from V and 13 bases from J; bases unmatched to any gene: 17. The CDR3 is 16 residues long. Germline V CDR1 and CDR2: SGHRS, YFSETQ. The CDR3 spells CASSLAGQGVSGGIYF. The CDR3 region has the DNA TGCGCCAGCAGCTTGGCGGGACAGGGTGTTTCGGGGGGCATATACTTC.

The chain uses TRBV5-1 and TRBJ2-3; TRBD2 matches 11 bases. J lost 2 bases, V lost 4 bases, and 6 bases had no gene match. The CDR3 totals 16 residues. Germline V gene sequence: CDR1 SGHRS, CDR2 YFSETQ. This CDR3 reads CASSTAGLADTDTQYF. The CDR3, as DNA: TGCGCCAGCAGCACCGCGGGACTAGCGGACACAGATACGCAGTATTTT.

The chain carries TRBV21-1 and TRBJ1-5. TRBV21-1 is termed a pseudogene. CDR3 size: 16 residues. This CDR3 is CASTKPDGQWDQPQHF. In DNA form, the CDR3 reads TGTGCCAGCACCAAGCCGGACGGGCAGTGGGATCAGCCCCAGCATTTT.

This rearrangement joins TRBV5-4 to TRBJ2-1; 7 bases are a match to TRBD1. The V and J ends lost 3 bases and 1 base, in that order; junction bases with no gene match: 4. The CDR3 has 15 residues. Germline V CDR1 and CDR2: SGHNT, YYREEE (reference sequence). The CDR3 sequence: CASSSGTASYNEQFF. The CDR3 coding sequence is TGTGCCAGCAGCTCCGGGACAGCTTCCTACAATGAGCAGTTCTTC.

The chain couples TRBV28 to TRBJ2-1, with 7 bases identical to TRBD1. This CDR3 region has 11 residues. CDR1 and CDR2 (germline): MDHEN, SYDVKM. The trim removed 3 bases at V and 10 bases at J, leaving 0 bases unmatched. The CDR3 region is CASSLTGEQFF. CDR3 DNA sequence: TGTGCCAGCAGTTTGACAGGGGAGCAGTTCTTC.

The V call is TRBV5-6, the J call TRBJ1-1; a possible D gene is TRBD1 (5 bases). The CDR3 has 14 amino acids. Trimming removed 4 bases at V and 0 bases at J, with 10 bases between. The germline gives CDR1 SGHDT, CDR2 YYEEEE. CDR3 loop: CASSEGTLNTEAFF. The CDR3, as DNA: TGTGCCAGCAGCGAGGGGACCTTGAACACTGAAGCTTTCTTT.

This chain uses TRBV6-1 with TRBJ2-3; 8 nucleotides match TRBD2. This CDR3 region has 14 residues. V gave up 7 bases and J gave up 2 bases; unmatched junction bases: 5. Germline V gene data show CDR1 as MNHNS and CDR2 as SASEGT. The CDR3 DNA is TGTGCCAGCACCCGGGAGGGGAACACAGATACGCAGTATTTT. Translating gives CASTREGNTDTQYF.

The chain recombines TRBV5-1 with TRBJ2-5; D might be TRBD1 (5 bases). Germline CDR1 and CDR2: SGHRS and YFSETQ. The V and J ends lost 5 bases and 5 bases respectively, with 16 bases between them. There are 14 residues in the CDR3. The CDR3 spells CASRDTGREETQYF. CDR3 DNA: TGCGCCAGCAGGGACACTGGGCGCGAGGAGACCCAGTACTTC.

The chain carries TRBV5-1 and TRBJ1-2; possibly TRBD1 for D (5 bases). The CDR3 loop spans 13 amino acids. In germline, CDR1 is SGHRS, CDR2 YFSETQ. V gave up 2 bases and J gave up 8 bases, with 13 bases separating them. CDR3 residues: CASSLGGAGGYTF. The CDR3 DNA follows: TGCGCCAGCAGCTTAGGAGGGGCAGGGGGCTACACCTTC.

The chain recombines TRBV4-3 with TRBJ2-7; D assignment may be TRBD1 or TRBD2 (5 bases each). This CDR3 has 13 residues. Germline assignment: CDR1 LGHNA and CDR2 YSLEER. The germline V and J ends were trimmed by 0 bases and 4 bases, with 7 bases remaining between them. The CDR3 DNA is TGCGCCAGCAGCCAAGAAGAGGGGTACGAGCAGTACTTC. It is translated as CASSQEEGYEQYF.

This clone was picked up a small number of times. DNA for the CDR3: TGTGCCAGCAGGGCTAGCGGGAGCGACGAGCAGTACTTC. Amino acids: CASRASGSDEQYF. The chain combines TRBV11-3 with TRBJ2-7; the match to TRBD2 covers 10 bases. Trimming at V came to 6 bases and at J to 5 bases, leaving 4 bases not matched to a gene. The CDR3 is made up of 13 amino acids. Germline CDR1 and CDR2: SGHNT and YENEEA.

The chain is built from TRBV5-4 and TRBJ2-5; 7 nucleotides line up with TRBD2. The CDR3 runs 15 residues. V lost 4 bases to trimming and J lost 2 bases; unmatched junction nucleotides: 8. The germline V gene encodes CDR1 SGHNT and CDR2 YYREEE (reference sequence). CDR3 coding DNA: TGTGCCAGCAGCGGGGGGGGACCTCAACAAGAGACCCAGTACTTC. Translation gives CASSGGGPQQETQYF.

The V and J genes are TRBV6-1 and TRBJ1-6; 8 bases fit TRBD1. Germline CDR1 reads MNHNS; CDR2 reads SASEGT. Losses at the gene ends were 3 bases for V and 8 bases for J; bases not matched to a gene: 6. The CDR3 has 15 amino acids. CDR3 coding DNA: TGTGCCAGCAGTGATCAGGCAGGGGGCCATTCACCCCTCCACTTT. It is translated as CASSDQAGGHSPLHF.

Comments on this clone: At the DNA level, this CDR3 is encoded by other sequences in the same sample as well. The chain joins TRBV5-1 to TRBJ2-7; D tentatively reads TRBD1 or TRBD2 (6 bases each). CDR1 is SGHRS, CDR2 YFSETQ, per germline. Trimming cost V 0 bases and J 6 bases, with 13 bases left between them. The CDR3 has 14 amino acids. CDR3 sequence: CASSLVGGRGEQYF. As DNA, the CDR3 is TGCGCCAGCAGCTTGGTCGGGGGCCGGGGCGAGCAGTACTTC.

V gene TRBV2 combines with J gene TRBJ2-2, with 11 bases identical to TRBD2. CDR3 length: 15 residues. Germline V gives CDR1 SNHLY, CDR2 FYNNEI. Trimming removed 5 bases from V and 3 bases from J; junction bases left unmatched: 2. CDR3 bases: TGTGCCAGCAGTATACTAGCGGGGGACACCGGGGAGCTGTTTTTT. It is translated as CASSILAGDTGELFF.

The J gene is TRBJ1-4, the V gene TRBV7-9; no firm D call. The V gene lost 7 bases and the J gene lost 4 bases, with 13 bases spanning the gap. Germline V CDR1 and CDR2: SEHNR, FQNEAQ (reference sequence). The CDR3 is 14 amino acids. The CDR3 DNA is TGTGCCAGCACCCCATGGAATTTTAATGAAAAACTGTTTTTT. Translated: CASTPWNFNEKLFF.

CDR3 DNA sequence: TGTGCCAGCAGCGGAAGATTCTCCTACGAGCAGTACTTC. Translated: CASSGRFSYEQYF. This sequence joins TRBV11-3 and TRBJ2-7; D gene ambiguous. The CDR3 is made up of 13 amino acids. V was trimmed by 5 bases and J by 0 bases, leaving 8 bases between them. Germline CDR1 reads SGHNT; CDR2 reads YENEEA.

This chain links TRBV2 with TRBJ1-1; a possible D gene is TRBD1 (5 bases). The CDR3 contains 18 residues. V was pared by 2 bases and J by 4 bases, with 23 bases between. Germline V gene sequence: CDR1 SNHLY, CDR2 FYNNEI. CDR3 in amino acids: CASSEMGREQEAGTEAFF. Written as DNA, the CDR3 is TGTGCCAGCAGTGAAATGGGGAGGGAACAGGAGGCGGGCACTGAAGCTTTCTTT. Combining the CDR3 with reference TRBV2 and TRBJ1-1 gives the whole variable domain EPEVTQTPSHQVTQMGQEVILRCVPISNHLYFYWYRQILGQKVEFLVSFYNNEISEKSEIFDDQFSVERPDGSNFTLKIRSTKLEDSAMYFCASSEMGREQEAGTEAFFGQGTRLTVV.